Below are 8 T cell receptor beta chains sequenced from a single sample in a study of regulatory dendritic cells for organ transplantation. The assay was immunoSEQ multiplex PCR, and TCRdb's table has in-frame clones only and misses some. The data contain 9,500 to 15,000 clones, less than 70% of them singletons. No antigen has been identified for these receptors. Sorted subsets were CFSE-labeled and cultured roughly five days with allogeneic dendritic cells. Sequencing was performed on naive CD8+ T cells from blood cultured with dendritic cells. The subset: CD45RA+ naive T cells. Receptors originate from a human donor in good health.

This sequence joins TRBV13 and TRBJ2-3, with TRBD2 as a possible D gene (5 bases). This CDR3 is 14 amino acids long. Germline CDR1 reads PRHDT; CDR2 reads FYEKMQ (reference sequence). V dropped 2 bases and J dropped 6 bases, with 12 bases sitting between them. CDR3 sequence (DNA): TGTGCCAGCAGCTTAAAAGAGGAGGAGGATACGCAGTATTTT. Translating gives CASSLKEEEDTQYF.

This clone was seen more than once but under ten times. CDR3 coding DNA: TGTGCCAGCAGCGTGGGGACAGGTTTAATGAACACTGAAGCTTTCTTT. Translating gives CASSVGTGLMNTEAFF. The V and J genes are TRBV9 and TRBJ1-1, with TRBD1 identical over 8 bases. CDR3 length equals 16 residues. Germline CDR1 is SGDLS and CDR2 is YYNGEE. V was pared by 2 bases and J by 0 bases, with 6 bases of the junction left unmatched.

The chain joins TRBV7-9 to TRBJ1-3, with a possible D match to TRBD1 (5 bases). Per the germline V gene, CDR1 is SEHNR and CDR2 is FQNEAQ (reference sequence). CDR3 length equals 15 residues. Trimming left V 1 base short and J 1 base short, with 8 bases between. CDR3 region: CASSLVTGSGNTIYF. CDR3 nucleotides: TGTGCCAGCAGCTTAGTCACAGGATCTGGAAACACCATATATTTT.

This rearrangement joins TRBV25-1 to TRBJ2-2, with D possibly being TRBD2 (5 bases). Germline lookup yields CDR1 MGHDK and CDR2 SYGVNS. The CDR3 extends over 14 amino acids. V gave up 6 bases and J gave up 5 bases, with 13 bases separating them. The CDR3 loop is CASSSEGRTGELFF. Written as DNA, the CDR3 is TGTGCCAGCAGCTCCGAGGGCCGAACCGGGGAGCTGTTTTTT.

The V and J genes are TRBV9 and TRBJ2-3; 9 nucleotides align to TRBD1. The CDR3 sequence is 16 residues long. CDR1 and CDR2 from the germline V gene are SGDLS and YYNGEE. The J segment lost 4 bases and the V segment lost 4 bases, leaving 10 bases of the junction unmatched. The CDR3 sequence: CASSPPGQGIPDTQYF. The CDR3 nucleotides are TGTGCCAGCAGCCCCCCGGGACAGGGTATCCCAGATACGCAGTATTTT.

The chain links TRBV5-1 to TRBJ1-2; 7 nucleotides line up with TRBD1. CDR3 length: 19 amino acids. Germline V gives CDR1 SGHRS, CDR2 YFSETQ. V shed 2 bases, J shed 0 bases, and the junction held 16 bases outside the gene matches. Written as DNA, the CDR3 is TGCGCCAGCAGCTTACCCAACACGTTACAGGGGACAACTAACTATGGCTACACCTTC. Amino acids: CASSLPNTLQGTTNYGYTF.

The chain is built from TRBV4-1 and TRBJ2-1, with D tentatively TRBD2 (5 bases). V was pared by 2 bases and J by 7 bases, with 15 bases between. Germline V lookup: CDR1 MGHRA, CDR2 YSYEKL. This CDR3 is built from 15 residues. CDR3 DNA sequence: TGCGCCAGCAGCCAACTCCCCGGCGGCGGGAATGAGCAGTTCTTC. Translated: CASSQLPGGGNEQFF.

The V call is TRBV7-9, the J call TRBJ2-3; TRBD2 agrees at 11 bases. The CDR3 is 16 residues long. Germline CDR1 is SEHNR and CDR2 is FQNEAQ (reference sequence). With 3 bases clipped from V and 0 bases from J, the junction kept 2 bases outside the gene matches. The CDR3 loop is CASSFGLAGSTDTQYF. The CDR3 DNA reads as TGTGCCAGCAGCTTTGGACTAGCGGGTAGCACAGATACGCAGTATTTT.